These 22 T cell receptor beta chains came from one sample sequenced in a study of blood T cells in healthy people across ages. A sample-barcoded 5' primer and a J-beta primer mix were used in a second PCR of roughly 7 to 11 cycles. From the 5' RACE reads, TCRdb called clonotypes with MiXCR, one entry per CDR3 protein. This sample carries some 1.7 million distinct CDR3 sequences, roughly 28% of them seen once, and the ten largest clones take around 7.7%. The sample was blood. The receptors derive from a woman between 25 and 40 years old in good health.

Worth noting for this clonotype: Just one base apart from a much larger clone, this may be a read error. CDR3 sequence: CAISVLEICEQYF. Here the CDR3 DNA reads TGTGCCATCTCGGTCCTAGAAATATGCGAGCAGTACTTC. This chain connects TRBV10-3 to TRBJ2-7; no firm D call. CDR1 and CDR2 from the germline V gene are ENHRY and SYGVKD. V was shortened by 8 bases and J by 6 bases, with 17 bases between the two germline ends. This CDR3 contains 13 residues.

This clonotype was counted ten times or more. The chain links TRBV24-1 to TRBJ2-7; D ambiguous. The V and J ends lost 1 base and 7 bases respectively, with 10 bases between them. The CDR3 extends over 13 amino acids. CDR1 is KGHDR, CDR2 SFDVKD, per germline. CDR3 region: CATSDLGSEEQYF. Written as DNA, the CDR3 is TGTGCCACCAGTGATTTAGGTTCGGAGGAGCAGTACTTC.

The J gene is TRBJ1-6, the V gene TRBV5-5, with D uncertain. The CDR3 consists of 15 residues. The ends were cut back, 0 bases at V and 18 bases at J, with 22 bases in the middle. Germline-derived CDR1 and CDR2 are SGHKS and YYEKEE (reference sequence). The CDR3 region has the DNA TGTGCCAGCAGCTTGGGACAAGTTGGGCTGGAGTCCCCCCACTTT. This encodes CASSLGQVGLESPHF.

In its sample, this clonotype was seen many times. V is TRBV7-9 and J is TRBJ1-2; TRBD1 aligns across 7 bases. The CDR3 is 15 amino acids. The junction had 9 bases not matched to a gene; V was cut back by 5 bases and J by 3 bases. Germline values: CDR1 SEHNR, CDR2 FQNEAQ (reference sequence). The CDR3 sequence: CASSLGQVPYYGYTF. Here the CDR3 DNA reads TGTGCCAGCAGCCTTGGACAGGTGCCCTACTATGGCTACACCTTC.

This clonotype occurred many times. This chain links TRBV4-1 with TRBJ2-3; D is ambiguous. With 8 bases removed from V and 0 bases from J, the gap between germline ends came to 6 bases. Germline CDR1 is MGHRA and CDR2 is YSYEKL. There are 12 residues in the CDR3. CDR3 residues: CASGKSTDTQYF. DNA for the CDR3: TGCGCCAGCGGGAAGAGCACAGATACGCAGTATTTT.

This chain uses TRBV20-1 with TRBJ2-7, with TRBD2 identical over 9 bases. V shed 1 base, J shed 1 base, and the junction held 2 bases outside the gene matches. The germline gives CDR1 DFQATT, CDR2 SNEGSKA (reference sequence). This CDR3 comprises 14 residues. CDR3 in DNA: TGCAGTGCTAGAGGAAGCGGGAGGTCCTACGAGCAGTACTTC. Its translation is CSARGSGRSYEQYF.

The chain is built from TRBV27 and TRBJ2-1, with D possibly being TRBD2 (5 bases). Germline CDR1 and CDR2: MNHEY and SMNVEV (reference sequence). V lost 4 bases to trimming and J lost 1 base, with 11 bases between them. The CDR3 is 15 amino acids. The CDR3 loop is CASSSGLISYNEQFF. DNA of the CDR3: TGTGCCAGCAGTTCCGGACTGATTTCCTACAATGAGCAGTTCTTC.

This clonotype was counted only a few times. The rearrangement uses TRBV30 and TRBJ1-1; D call uncertain. This CDR3 comprises 13 residues. V was shortened by 0 bases and J by 0 bases, with 5 bases between the two germline ends. Germline values: CDR1 GTSNPN, CDR2 SVGIG (reference sequence). The CDR3 loop reads CAWSVGLNTEAFF. The CDR3 DNA reads as TGTGCCTGGAGTGTCGGGTTGAACACTGAAGCTTTCTTT.

This chain uses TRBV7-2 with TRBJ1-2; 8 positions match TRBD1. In germline, CDR1 is SGHTA, CDR2 FQGNSA. This CDR3 is 14 amino acids long. J lost 7 bases, V lost 5 bases, and 9 bases had no gene match. CDR3 sequence reads: CASSVEWTGSGYTF. CDR3 sequence (DNA): TGTGCCAGCAGCGTAGAGTGGACAGGGTCTGGCTACACCTTC.

V and J are TRBV29-1 and TRBJ2-1; TRBD2 agrees at 8 bases. The CDR3 is 15 residues long. The J segment lost 3 bases and the V segment lost 4 bases, leaving 8 bases of the junction unmatched. From germline, CDR1 is SQVTM and CDR2 ANQGSEA. The DNA for the CDR3 is TGCAGCGTTGTCCCAAGCGGGGGCCTCTACAATGAGCAGTTCTTC. Amino acid sequence: CSVVPSGGLYNEQFF.

CDR3 nucleotides: TGCGCCAGCAGCTACAGTATGGGCGAGCAGTACTTC. It codes for CASSYSMGEQYF. The V gene is TRBV5-1, the J gene TRBJ2-5; no reliable D call. The assigned J gene may be wrong: the sequence end matches TRBJ2-7 better. Per the germline V gene, CDR1 is SGHRS and CDR2 is YFSETQ. CDR3 length equals 12 residues.

This clonotype was seen more than once but under ten times. V usage is TRBV7-2 and J usage is TRBJ2-5, with 10 bases matching TRBD1. J lost 5 bases, V lost 4 bases, and 7 bases had no gene match. There are 15 residues in the CDR3. Germline V gene lookup returns CDR1 SGHTA and CDR2 FQGNSA. The CDR3 is CASSSRTGQGETQYF. The CDR3 DNA reads as TGTGCCAGCAGCTCTCGGACGGGACAGGGGGAGACCCAGTACTTC.

This chain joins TRBV3-1 and TRBJ2-7, with D possibly called TRBD1 or TRBD2 (5 bases each). The CDR3 length is 14 residues. Looked up from germline, CDR1 is LGHDT and CDR2 is YNNKEL (reference sequence). Between the trimmed V and J ends, which lost 4 bases and 5 bases, there was a span of 15 bases. The CDR3 sequence: CASSPDGGLDEQYF. Here the CDR3 DNA reads TGTGCCAGCAGCCCTGATGGGGGTTTGGACGAGCAGTACTTC.

This clonotype was observed a few times. The V call is TRBV11-2, the J call TRBJ1-2; weak D call: TRBD1 (5 bases). V lost 4 bases and J 3 bases, leaving 12 bases between the germline ends. CDR1 and CDR2 from the germline V gene are SGHAT and FQNNGV. The CDR3 loop spans 14 amino acids. CDR3 amino acids: CASSWGRRDYGYTF. The CDR3 DNA is TGTGCCAGCAGCTGGGGCCGGAGGGACTATGGCTACACCTTC.

The genes are TRBV21-1 and TRBJ2-1; no DNA check was done on the table's D call, TRBD1. TRBV21-1 is a pseudogene segment. There are 17 residues in the CDR3. This CDR3 reads CASRLWTVLSWRDEQFF. The CDR3 DNA is TGTGCCAGCAGGTTATGGACAGTATTATCATGGCGGGATGAGCAGTTCTTC.

There are many counts of this clonotype. This chain joins TRBV18 and TRBJ1-6; 9 bases line up with TRBD1. This CDR3 contains 15 residues. The germline V gene has CDR1 KGHSH and CDR2 LQKENI. Trimming took 2 bases from V and 10 from J; bases not matched to a gene: 6. CDR3 region: CASSPETGGDSPLHF. The CDR3 DNA follows: TGTGCCAGCTCACCAGAGACAGGGGGGGACTCACCCCTCCACTTT.

The sample holds a few counts of this clonotype. This sequence joins TRBV5-1 and TRBJ2-5; D is unclear. CDR1 and CDR2 from the germline V gene are SGHRS and YFSETQ. The CDR3 has 15 residues. Trimming removed 0 bases from V and 5 bases from J, with 14 bases in between. The CDR3 sequence: CASSLGYGLGETQYF. The CDR3 DNA reads as TGCGCCAGCAGCTTGGGATACGGCCTGGGGGAGACCCAGTACTTC.

This clonotype was counted only a few times. The CDR3 region is CASSQEFASGNIQYF. CDR3 sequence (DNA): TGTGCCAGCAGCCAAGAGTTCGCTAGCGGAAACATTCAGTACTTC. The chain employs TRBV4-2 and TRBJ2-4; TRBD2 agrees at 7 bases. The CDR3 is 15 amino acids. Germline V CDR1 and CDR2: LGHNA, YNFKEQ. The V segment lost 0 bases and the J segment 6 bases; nucleotides outside the gene matches: 5.

The chain joins TRBV6-6 to TRBJ2-3; D is ambiguous. The CDR3 runs to 17 residues. Per germline, CDR1 MNHNY and CDR2 SVGAGI (reference sequence). V dropped 2 bases and J dropped 4 bases, with 19 bases sitting between them. The CDR3 here is CASSYTWVRSNPDTQYF. DNA of the CDR3: TGTGCCAGCAGTTACACCTGGGTCCGATCCAATCCAGATACGCAGTATTTT.

This clonotype was seen a few times. This chain uses TRBV2 with TRBJ2-7; no definite D call. This CDR3 is 14 amino acids long. Per germline, CDR1 SNHLY and CDR2 FYNNEI. V lost 6 bases and J 6 bases, leaving 18 bases between the germline ends. CDR3 protein: CASRDHTQSVEQYF. Here the CDR3 DNA reads TGTGCCAGCAGGGACCACACTCAATCCGTCGAGCAGTACTTC.

This chain uses TRBV7-9 with TRBJ2-7; D might be TRBD2 (6 bases). This CDR3 contains 13 residues. Germline CDR1 reads SEHNR; CDR2 reads FQNEAQ (reference sequence). V lost 2 bases and J lost 5, with 10 bases in between. CDR3 residues: CASSLRESHEQYF. CDR3 coding DNA: TGTGCCAGCAGCTTACGGGAGTCTCACGAGCAGTACTTC.

In its sample, this clonotype was seen many times. CDR3 DNA: TGTGCCAGCAGCTCTACGGGACAGCTCTACGAGCAGTACTTC. Translated, it gives CASSSTGQLYEQYF. V gene TRBV28 combines with J gene TRBJ2-7, with 7 bases matching TRBD1. The V gene end was trimmed by 6 bases and the J gene end by 3 bases; junction bases not matched to a gene: 8. CDR3 length equals 14 residues. Germline loops: CDR1 MDHEN, CDR2 SYDVKM.